This is a list of T cell receptor beta chains from one sample in a study of OX40 agonist ivuxolimab in advanced cancers. The data were produced by immunoSEQ multiplex PCR, yet TCRdb's version contains in-frame clones alone and is incomplete. Of under 70,000 clones listed, roughly 84% are singletons. Sequencing was performed on CD4+ or CD8+ T cells sorted from blood, taken in a trial of the OX40 agonist ivuxolimab. The receptor source for this set is an adult with an advanced solid tumor such as melanoma, head and neck, liver or kidney cancer. CDR3s include the opening cysteine and the closing phenylalanine or tryptophan. D genes are given only for firm matches. Size tells how often a clone was seen (once, few, many) or the class of an expanded clone, and some rows leave it out.

J,V,D,size,CDR3,DNA
TRBJ2-5,TRBV9,NA,NA,CASSVGPDAAETQYF,TGTGCCAGCAGCGTAGGTCCCGACGCGGCCGAGACCCAGTACTTC
TRBJ2-3,TRBV20-1,NA,NA,CSAGGADTQYF,TGCAGTGCGGGGGGGGCGGATACGCAGTATTTT
TRBJ1-4,TRBV19,NA,NA,CASSVRQSREKLFF,TGTGCCAGTAGTGTACGGCAGAGTAGAGAAAAACTGTTTTTT
TRBJ2-5,TRBV5-4,NA,NA,CASSLAQETQYF,TGTGCCAGCAGCTTGGCTCAAGAGACCCAGTACTTC
TRBJ2-5,TRBV7-2,TRBD1,NA,CASSPDRVEETQYF,TGTGCCAGCAGCCCAGACAGGGTTGAGGAGACCCAGTACTTC
TRBJ2-1,TRBV28,NA,NA,CASSSDSLSYNEQFF,TGTGCCAGCAGCTCGGACAGCCTCTCCTACAATGAGCAGTTCTTC
TRBJ2-3,TRBV2,NA,NA,CASSEAIRGFGTDTQYF,TGTGCCAGCAGTGAAGCCATTCGTGGGTTCGGCACAGATACGCAGTATTTT
TRBJ2-1,TRBV19,TRBD2,NA,CASTPGTSGRWDNEQFF,TGTGCCAGTACCCCGGGGACTAGCGGGCGTTGGGACAATGAGCAGTTCTTC
TRBJ2-2,TRBV2,TRBD1,NA,CASSEGTGGASTGELFF,TGTGCCAGCAGTGAAGGGACAGGGGGCGCGAGTACCGGGGAGCTGTTTTTT
TRBJ1-2,TRBV29-1,NA,NA,CSVEGIGYGYTF,TGCAGCGTTGAGGGGATAGGGTATGGCTACACCTTC
TRBJ2-7,TRBV18,TRBD2,NA,CASSREGEQYF,TGTGCCAGCTCCCGGGAGGGGGAGCAGTACTTC
TRBJ2-2,TRBV18,NA,NA,CASSPGFANTGELFF,TGTGCCAGCTCACCAGGCTTTGCCAACACCGGGGAGCTGTTTTTT
TRBJ1-2,TRBV11-2,NA,few,CASSRDTQAGYTF,TGTGCCAGCAGCAGGGACACCCAAGCTGGCTACACCTTC
TRBJ2-3,TRBV5-8,TRBD1,NA,CASSQGQEWDTQYF,TGTGCCAGCAGCCAGGGACAGGAATGGGATACGCAGTATTTT
TRBJ2-7,TRBV18,NA,NA,CASSLRSGLDEQYF,TGTGCCAGCTCACTTAGATCAGGTCTCGACGAGCAGTACTTC
TRBJ1-2,TRBV5-1,TRBD1,NA,CASSTWTGVNYGYTF,TGCGCCAGCAGCACATGGACAGGGGTGAACTATGGCTACACCTTC
TRBJ1-2,TRBV15,TRBD1,NA,CATRQTGMSSGYTF,TGTGCCACCAGACAGACAGGGATGTCTTCGGGCTACACCTTC
TRBJ2-1,TRBV5-4,TRBD2,once,CASSPGLGYTNEQFF,TGTGCCAGCAGCCCAGGACTAGGGTACACCAATGAGCAGTTCTTC
TRBJ2-6,TRBV2,NA,NA,CASRRGQNNVLTF,TGTGCCAGCAGGCGGGGGCAGAACAACGTCCTGACTTTC
TRBJ2-6,TRBV5-1,TRBD1,NA,CASSLQGAGANVLTF,TGCGCCAGCAGCTTACAGGGGGCTGGGGCCAACGTCCTGACTTTC
TRBJ1-6,TRBV6-6,TRBD1,NA,CATHSTGGAPLHF,TGTGCCACCCATTCGACAGGGGGCGCACCCCTCCACTTT
TRBJ2-5,TRBV16,TRBD1,NA,CASSPPGTGGLQETQYF,TGTGCCAGCAGCCCACCCGGGACAGGGGGGCTCCAAGAGACCCAGTACTTC
TRBJ2-7,TRBV2,TRBD2,NA,CASSVPLADSYEQYF,TGTGCCAGCAGTGTTCCCCTAGCGGATTCTTACGAGCAGTACTTC
TRBJ2-7,TRBV6-1,NA,once,CASSEEGHGTSYEQYF,TGTGCCAGCAGTGAAGAGGGACACGGAACCTCCTACGAGCAGTACTTC
TRBJ2-5,TRBV5-4,TRBD2,NA,CASSSSGSVKTQYF,TGTGCCAGCAGCTCTAGCGGGAGTGTCAAGACCCAGTACTTC
TRBJ1-1,TRBV10-3,TRBD1,NA,CAISDPGTGGANALNTEAFF,TGTGCCATCAGTGACCCCGGGACAGGGGGCGCGAACGCTTTGAACACTGAAGCTTTCTTT
TRBJ2-2,TRBV18,TRBD2,NA,CASSPRLAGSNTGELFF,TGTGCCAGCTCTCCCAGACTAGCGGGATCGAACACCGGGGAGCTGTTTTTT
TRBJ1-5,TRBV19,NA,NA,CASSIQSEDEPQHF,TGTGCCAGTAGTATACAATCGGAGGATGAACCCCAGCATTTT
TRBJ2-5,TRBV11-3,TRBD2,NA,CASSGGRHGLAETQYF,TGTGCCAGCTCCGGAGGGAGACACGGACTAGCGGAGACCCAGTACTTC
TRBJ2-5,TRBV9,NA,NA,CASSRGETQYF,TGTGCCAGCAGCAGGGGGGAGACCCAGTACTTC
TRBJ2-1,TRBV6-6,NA,NA,CASSLRQEEAYNEQFF,TGTGCCAGCAGTCTTCGACAGGAAGAGGCCTACAATGAGCAGTTCTTC
TRBJ1-1,TRBV5-6,NA,NA,CASSLAAWGAEAFF,TGTGCCAGCAGCTTGGCCGCATGGGGGGCTGAAGCTTTCTTT
TRBJ2-3,TRBV12-5,TRBD1,NA,CASTGTGADTQYF,TGTGCTAGTACAGGAACAGGGGCAGATACGCAGTATTTT
TRBJ2-4,TRBV10-3,TRBD1,NA,CAISDLGRGMYIQYF,TGTGCCATCAGTGATCTCGGCAGGGGGATGTACATTCAGTACTTC
TRBJ2-1,TRBV27,NA,once,CASSLFMGDEQFF,TGTGCCAGCAGTTTATTTATGGGGGATGAGCAGTTCTTC
TRBJ1-6,TRBV5-1,TRBD1,NA,CASSLGQGNSPLHF,TGCGCCAGCAGCCTAGGACAGGGGAATTCACCCCTCCACTTT
TRBJ1-1,TRBV11-1,NA,NA,CASSLSTEAFF,TGTGCCAGCAGCCTTTCTACTGAAGCTTTCTTT
TRBJ2-1,TRBV7-9,TRBD1,NA,CASSLGQGYEQFF,TGTGCCAGCAGTTTAGGACAGGGCTATGAGCAGTTCTTC
TRBJ1-5,TRBV5-1,NA,NA,CASSPAGNQPQHF,TGCGCCAGCAGCCCTGCCGGGAATCAGCCCCAGCATTTT
TRBJ2-7,TRBV6-6,TRBD1,NA,CASSYSTGYEQYF,TGTGCCAGCAGTTACTCGACAGGGTACGAGCAGTACTTC
TRBJ1-6,TRBV10-3,TRBD1,NA,CAIRGDRENSPLHF,TGTGCCATCAGAGGGGACAGGGAGAATTCACCCCTCCACTTT
TRBJ2-7,TRBV7-3,TRBD1,NA,CASSPTQGDPYEQYF,TGTGCCAGCAGCCCCACACAGGGGGACCCCTACGAGCAGTACTTC
TRBJ2-3,TRBV9,NA,once,CASNLGGAETDTQYF,TGTGCCAGCAACCTGGGGGGGGCCGAAACAGATACGCAGTATTTT
TRBJ1-1,TRBV9,NA,NA,CASSVDSMNTEAFF,TGTGCCAGCAGCGTAGATTCGATGAACACTGAAGCTTTCTTT
TRBJ2-7,TRBV9,TRBD2,NA,CASSPRTSGEREQYF,TGTGCCAGCAGCCCAAGGACTAGCGGGGAAAGGGAGCAGTACTTC
TRBJ2-1,TRBV5-1,NA,NA,CASSLDGTPYNEQFF,TGCGCCAGCAGCTTGGACGGGACCCCCTACAATGAGCAGTTCTTC
TRBJ2-5,TRBV2,TRBD2,NA,CASMVERESWETQYF,TGTGCCAGCATGGTGGAGCGGGAGTCTTGGGAGACCCAGTACTTC
TRBJ2-1,TRBV6-6,TRBD2,NA,CAIKLAGANEQFF,TGTGCCATAAAACTAGCGGGAGCTAATGAGCAGTTCTTC
TRBJ1-5,TRBV19,TRBD1,NA,CASRGQGMSNQPQHF,TGTGCCAGTAGGGGACAGGGGATGAGCAATCAGCCCCAGCATTTT
TRBJ2-1,TRBV7-2,TRBD2,few,CASSVSGGSDNEQFF,TGTGCCAGCAGCGTTAGCGGGGGGAGCGACAATGAGCAGTTCTTC
TRBJ2-7,TRBV10-3,NA,NA,CAISEVVRFSYEQYF,TGTGCCATCAGTGAGGTCGTCCGGTTCTCCTACGAGCAGTACTTC
TRBJ2-1,TRBV7-9,TRBD2,NA,CASSSLGRAGGREQFF,TGTGCCAGCAGCTCCCTGGGTCGAGCGGGGGGGCGAGAGCAGTTCTTC
TRBJ2-5,TRBV11-1,TRBD2,NA,CASSLVAGGETQYF,TGTGCCAGCAGCTTAGTGGCGGGAGGGGAGACCCAGTACTTC